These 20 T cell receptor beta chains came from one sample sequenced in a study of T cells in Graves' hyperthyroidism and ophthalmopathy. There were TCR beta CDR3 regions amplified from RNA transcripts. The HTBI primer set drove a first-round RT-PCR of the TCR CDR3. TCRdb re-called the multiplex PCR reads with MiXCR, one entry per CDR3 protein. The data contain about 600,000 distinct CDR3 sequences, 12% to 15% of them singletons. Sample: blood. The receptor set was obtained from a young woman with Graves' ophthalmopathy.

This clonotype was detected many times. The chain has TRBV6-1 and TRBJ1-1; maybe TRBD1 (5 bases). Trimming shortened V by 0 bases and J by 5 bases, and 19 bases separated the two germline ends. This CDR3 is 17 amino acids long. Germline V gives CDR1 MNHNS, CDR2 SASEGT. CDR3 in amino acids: CASSEALGGFGKTEAFF. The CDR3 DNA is TGTGCCAGCAGTGAAGCGCTGGGGGGGTTCGGCAAAACTGAAGCTTTCTTT.

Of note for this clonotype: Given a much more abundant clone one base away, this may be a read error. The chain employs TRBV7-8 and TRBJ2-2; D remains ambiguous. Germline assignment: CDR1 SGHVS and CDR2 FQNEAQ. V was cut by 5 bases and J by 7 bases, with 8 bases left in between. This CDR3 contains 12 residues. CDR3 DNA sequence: TGTGCCAGCAGCCGTCGGAGCGGGGAGCTGTTTTTT. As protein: CASSRRSGELFF.

CDR3 coding DNA: TGTGCCAGCAGCGTAGGAGGGTCCGGGACCCCACTGAGCTCCTACAATGAGCAGTTCTTC. This gives the protein CASSVGGSGTPLSSYNEQFF. The rearrangement uses TRBV9 and TRBJ2-1; D may be TRBD1 or TRBD2 (5 bases each). The CDR3 runs 20 residues. Germline V gene sequence: CDR1 SGDLS, CDR2 YYNGEE. Trimming cost V 0 bases and J 0 bases, with 22 bases left between them.

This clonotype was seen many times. This CDR3 is CASRRGQDTGEQYF. CDR3 coding DNA: TGTGCCAGCAGACGCGGACAAGATACGGGCGAGCAGTACTTC. The chain has TRBV12-3 or TRBV12-4 and TRBJ2-7; the D gene is possibly TRBD1 (5 bases). Trimming left V 6 bases short and J 6 bases short, with 18 bases between. The CDR3 loop spans 14 amino acids.

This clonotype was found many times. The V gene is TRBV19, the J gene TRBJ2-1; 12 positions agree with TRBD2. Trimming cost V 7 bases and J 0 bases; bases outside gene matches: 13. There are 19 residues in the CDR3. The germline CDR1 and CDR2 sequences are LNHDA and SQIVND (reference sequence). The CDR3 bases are TGTGCCAGTACTACTAGACTAGCGGGAGCCGGGGGCTCCTACAATGAGCAGTTCTTC. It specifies CASTTRLAGAGGSYNEQFF.

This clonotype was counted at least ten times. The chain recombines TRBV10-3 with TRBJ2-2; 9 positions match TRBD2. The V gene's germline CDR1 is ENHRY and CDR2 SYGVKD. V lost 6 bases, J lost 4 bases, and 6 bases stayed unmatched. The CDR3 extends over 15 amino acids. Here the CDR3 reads CAISPGLASTGELFF. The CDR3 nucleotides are TGTGCCATCAGCCCGGGACTAGCTTCCACCGGGGAGCTGTTTTTT.

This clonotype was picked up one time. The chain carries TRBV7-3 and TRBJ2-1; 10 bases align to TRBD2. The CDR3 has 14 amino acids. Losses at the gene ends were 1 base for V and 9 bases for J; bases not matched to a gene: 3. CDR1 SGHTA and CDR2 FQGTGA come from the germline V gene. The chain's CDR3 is CASSLRPSGSEQFF. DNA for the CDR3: TGTGCCAGCAGCTTAAGGCCTAGCGGGAGTGAGCAGTTCTTC.

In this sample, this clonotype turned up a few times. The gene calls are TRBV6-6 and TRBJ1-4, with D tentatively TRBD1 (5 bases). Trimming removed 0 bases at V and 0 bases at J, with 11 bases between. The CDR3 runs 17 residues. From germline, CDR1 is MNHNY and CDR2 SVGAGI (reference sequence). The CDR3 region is CASSYSHTGSTNEKLFF. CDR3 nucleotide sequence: TGTGCCAGCAGTTACTCTCATACAGGATCAACTAATGAAAAACTGTTTTTT.

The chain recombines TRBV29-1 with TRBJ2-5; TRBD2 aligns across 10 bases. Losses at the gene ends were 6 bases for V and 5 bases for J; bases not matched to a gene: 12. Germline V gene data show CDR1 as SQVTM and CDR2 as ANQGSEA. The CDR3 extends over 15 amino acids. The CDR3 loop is CSVSRTSGGRETQYF. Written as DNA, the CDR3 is TGCAGCGTCTCCAGGACTAGCGGCGGGAGGGAGACCCAGTACTTC. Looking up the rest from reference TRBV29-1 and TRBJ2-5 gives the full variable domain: SAVISQKPSRDICQRGTSLTIQCQVDSQVTMMFWYRQQPGQSLTLIATANQGSEATYESGFVIDKFPISRPNLTFSTLTVSNMSPEDSSIYLCSVSRTSGGRETQYFGPGTRLLVL.

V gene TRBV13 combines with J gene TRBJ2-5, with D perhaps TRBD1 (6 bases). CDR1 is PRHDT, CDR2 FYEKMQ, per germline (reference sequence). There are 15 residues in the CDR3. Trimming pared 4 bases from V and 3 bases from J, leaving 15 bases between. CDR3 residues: CASSSPWAGEETQYF. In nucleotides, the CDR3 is TGTGCCAGCAGCTCACCTTGGGCAGGGGAAGAGACCCAGTACTTC.

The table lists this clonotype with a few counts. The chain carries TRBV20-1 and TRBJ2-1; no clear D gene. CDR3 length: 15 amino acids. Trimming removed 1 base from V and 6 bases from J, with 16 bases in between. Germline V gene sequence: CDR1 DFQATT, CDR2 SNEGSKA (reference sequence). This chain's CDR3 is CSARGGSSDANEQFF. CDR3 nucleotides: TGCAGTGCTAGAGGGGGAAGCTCCGACGCCAATGAGCAGTTCTTC.

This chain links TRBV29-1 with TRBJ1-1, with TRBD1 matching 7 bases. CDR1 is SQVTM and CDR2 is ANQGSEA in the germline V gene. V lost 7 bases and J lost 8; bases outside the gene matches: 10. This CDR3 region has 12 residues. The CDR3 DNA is TGCAGCGGTGAGGGGGCGAAGGAAGAAGCTTTCTTT. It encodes CSGEGAKEEAFF.

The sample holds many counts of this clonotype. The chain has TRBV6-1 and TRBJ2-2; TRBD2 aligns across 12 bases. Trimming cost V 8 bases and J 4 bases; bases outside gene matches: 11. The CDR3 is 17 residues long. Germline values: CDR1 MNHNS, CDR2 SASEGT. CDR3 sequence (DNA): TGTGCCAGCGCTAGCGGGAGGGCGAGTTTAGTCACCGGGGAGCTGTTTTTT. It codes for CASASGRASLVTGELFF.

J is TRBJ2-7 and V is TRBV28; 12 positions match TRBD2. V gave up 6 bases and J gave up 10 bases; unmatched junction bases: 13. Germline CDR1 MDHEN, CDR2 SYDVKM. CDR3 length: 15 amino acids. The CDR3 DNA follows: TGTGCCAGCAGCCCCCCTAGCGGGAGGGCCCTGGAACAGTACTTC. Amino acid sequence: CASSPPSGRALEQYF.

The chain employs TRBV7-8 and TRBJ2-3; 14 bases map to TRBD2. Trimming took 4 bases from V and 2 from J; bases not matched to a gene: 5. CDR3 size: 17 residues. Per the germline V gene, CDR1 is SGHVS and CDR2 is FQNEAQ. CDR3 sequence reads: CASSSGLAGATTDTQYF. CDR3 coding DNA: TGTGCCAGCAGCTCGGGACTAGCGGGAGCAACCACAGATACGCAGTATTTT.

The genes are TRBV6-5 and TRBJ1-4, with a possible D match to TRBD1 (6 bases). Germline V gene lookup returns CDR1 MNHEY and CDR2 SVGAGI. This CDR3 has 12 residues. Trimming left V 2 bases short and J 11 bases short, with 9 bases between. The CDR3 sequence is CASSYATGKLFF. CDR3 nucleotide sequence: TGTGCCAGCAGTTACGCAACAGGGAAACTGTTTTTT.

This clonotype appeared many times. CDR3 sequence (DNA): TGCGCCAGCAGCCAAGTCAGTGGGTGGCTGGTCGATGAGCAGTTCTTC. The encoded protein is CASSQVSGWLVDEQFF. V and J are TRBV4-3 and TRBJ2-1; no clear D gene. Per the germline V gene, CDR1 is LGHNA and CDR2 is YSLEER. V was trimmed by 1 base and J by 8 bases, leaving 18 bases between them. The CDR3 covers 16 residues.

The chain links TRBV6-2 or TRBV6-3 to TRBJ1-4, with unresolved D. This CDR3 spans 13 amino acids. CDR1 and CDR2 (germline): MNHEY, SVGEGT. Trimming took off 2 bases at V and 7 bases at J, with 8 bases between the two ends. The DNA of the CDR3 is TGTGCCAGCAGTTACGGATTGGGTGAAAAACTGTTTTTT. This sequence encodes CASSYGLGEKLFF.

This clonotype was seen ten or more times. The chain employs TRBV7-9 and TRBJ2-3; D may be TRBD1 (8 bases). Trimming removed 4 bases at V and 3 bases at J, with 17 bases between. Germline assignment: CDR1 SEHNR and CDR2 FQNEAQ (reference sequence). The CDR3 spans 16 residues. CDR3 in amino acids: CASSYTGGVRTDTQYF. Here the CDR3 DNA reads TGTGCCAGCAGCTATACAGGGGGGGTGAGGACAGATACGCAGTATTTT.

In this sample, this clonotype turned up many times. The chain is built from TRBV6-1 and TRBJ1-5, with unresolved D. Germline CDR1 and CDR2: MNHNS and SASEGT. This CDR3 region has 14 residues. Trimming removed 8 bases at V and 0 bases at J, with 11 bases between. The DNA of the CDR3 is TGTGCCAGCCTCGTGCTGGGTAGCAATCAGCCCCAGCATTTT. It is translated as CASLVLGSNQPQHF.